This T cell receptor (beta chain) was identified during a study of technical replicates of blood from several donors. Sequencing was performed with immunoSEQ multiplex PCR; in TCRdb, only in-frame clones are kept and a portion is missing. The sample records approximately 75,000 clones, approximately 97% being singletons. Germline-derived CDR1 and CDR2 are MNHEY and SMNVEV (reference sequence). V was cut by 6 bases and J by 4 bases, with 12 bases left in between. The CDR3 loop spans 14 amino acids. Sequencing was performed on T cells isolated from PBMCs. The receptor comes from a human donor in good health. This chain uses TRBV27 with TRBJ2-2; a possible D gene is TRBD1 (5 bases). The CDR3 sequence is CASRRTTGTGELFF. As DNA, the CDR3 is TGTGCCAGCAGAAGGACAACCGGCACCGGGGAGCTGTTTTTT.